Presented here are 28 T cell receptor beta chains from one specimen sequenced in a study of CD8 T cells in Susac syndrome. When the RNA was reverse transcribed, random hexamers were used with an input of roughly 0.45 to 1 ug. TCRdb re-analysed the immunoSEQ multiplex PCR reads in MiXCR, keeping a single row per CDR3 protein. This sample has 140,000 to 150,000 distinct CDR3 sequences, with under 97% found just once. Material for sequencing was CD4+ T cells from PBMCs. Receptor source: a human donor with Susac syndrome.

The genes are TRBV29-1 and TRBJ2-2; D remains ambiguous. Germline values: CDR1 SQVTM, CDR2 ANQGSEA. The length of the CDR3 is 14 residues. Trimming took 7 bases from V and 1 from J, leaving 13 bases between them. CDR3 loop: CSAPLAKNTGELFF. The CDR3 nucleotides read TGCAGCGCCCCTTTGGCGAAGAACACCGGGGAGCTGTTTTTT.

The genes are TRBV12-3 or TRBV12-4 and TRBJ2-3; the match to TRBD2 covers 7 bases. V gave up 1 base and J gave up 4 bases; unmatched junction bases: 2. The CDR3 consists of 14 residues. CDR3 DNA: TGTGCCAGCAGTTTAGGCGGGAGCTCAGATACGCAGTATTTT. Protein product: CASSLGGSSDTQYF.

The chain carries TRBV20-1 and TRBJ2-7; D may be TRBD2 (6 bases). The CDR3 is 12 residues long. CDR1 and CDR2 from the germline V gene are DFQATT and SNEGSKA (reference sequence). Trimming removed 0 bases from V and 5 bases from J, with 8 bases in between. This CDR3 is CSARDGSHEQYF. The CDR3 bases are TGCAGTGCTAGAGACGGGAGCCACGAGCAGTACTTC.

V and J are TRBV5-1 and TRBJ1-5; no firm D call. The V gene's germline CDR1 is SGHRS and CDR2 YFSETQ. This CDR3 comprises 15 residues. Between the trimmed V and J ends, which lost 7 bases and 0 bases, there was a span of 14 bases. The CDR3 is CASAPDASSNQPQHF. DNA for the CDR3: TGCGCCAGCGCCCCAGACGCCTCTAGCAATCAGCCCCAGCATTTT.

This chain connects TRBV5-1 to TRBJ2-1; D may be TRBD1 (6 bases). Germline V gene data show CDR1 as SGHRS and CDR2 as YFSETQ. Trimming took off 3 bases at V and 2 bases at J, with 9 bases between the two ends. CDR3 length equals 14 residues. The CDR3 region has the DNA TGCGCCAGCAGCTCGGACAGCCCCTACAATGAGCAGTTCTTC. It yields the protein CASSSDSPYNEQFF.

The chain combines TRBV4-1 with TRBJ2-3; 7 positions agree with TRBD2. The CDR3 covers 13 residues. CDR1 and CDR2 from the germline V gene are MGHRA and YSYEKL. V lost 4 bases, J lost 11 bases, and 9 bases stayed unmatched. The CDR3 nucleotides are TGCGCCAGCAGCCTCCCACCGGGACTACAGCAGTATTTT. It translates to CASSLPPGLQQYF.

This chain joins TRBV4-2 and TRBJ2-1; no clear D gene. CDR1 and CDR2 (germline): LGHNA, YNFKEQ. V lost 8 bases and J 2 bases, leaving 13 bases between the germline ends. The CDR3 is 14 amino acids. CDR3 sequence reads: CASSRGGTYNEQFF. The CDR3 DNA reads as TGTGCCAGCTCACGAGGCGGCACCTACAATGAGCAGTTCTTC.

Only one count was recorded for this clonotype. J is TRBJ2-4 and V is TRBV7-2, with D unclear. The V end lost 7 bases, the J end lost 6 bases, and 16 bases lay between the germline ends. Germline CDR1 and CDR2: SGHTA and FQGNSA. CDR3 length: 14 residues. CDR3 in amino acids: CASTLKGLANIQYF. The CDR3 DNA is TGTGCCAGCACCCTTAAAGGTTTGGCAAACATTCAGTACTTC.

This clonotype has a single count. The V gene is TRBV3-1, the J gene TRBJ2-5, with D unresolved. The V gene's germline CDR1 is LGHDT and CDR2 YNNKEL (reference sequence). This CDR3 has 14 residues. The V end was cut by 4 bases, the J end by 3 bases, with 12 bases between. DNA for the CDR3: TGTGCCAGCAGCCTGACTGGTAGAAAAGAGACCCAGTACTTC. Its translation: CASSLTGRKETQYF.

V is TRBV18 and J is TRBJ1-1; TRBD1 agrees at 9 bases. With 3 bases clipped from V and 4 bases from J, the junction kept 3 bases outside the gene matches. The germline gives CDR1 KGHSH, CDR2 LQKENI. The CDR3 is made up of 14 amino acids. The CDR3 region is CASSPQGQGTEAFF. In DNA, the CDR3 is TGTGCCAGCTCACCCCAGGGACAGGGCACTGAAGCTTTCTTT.

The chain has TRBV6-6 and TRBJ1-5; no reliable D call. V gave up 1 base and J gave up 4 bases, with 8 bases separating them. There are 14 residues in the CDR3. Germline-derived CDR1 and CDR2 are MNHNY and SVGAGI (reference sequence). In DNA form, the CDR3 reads TGTGCCAGCAGTTACTTGGCAGAGAATCAGCCCCAGCATTTT. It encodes CASSYLAENQPQHF.

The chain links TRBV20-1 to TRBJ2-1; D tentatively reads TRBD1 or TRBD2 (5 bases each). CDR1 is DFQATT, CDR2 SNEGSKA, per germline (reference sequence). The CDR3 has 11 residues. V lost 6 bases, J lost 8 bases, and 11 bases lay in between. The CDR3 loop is CSARAGHEQFF. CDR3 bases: TGCAGTGCCAGGGCGGGTCATGAGCAGTTCTTC.

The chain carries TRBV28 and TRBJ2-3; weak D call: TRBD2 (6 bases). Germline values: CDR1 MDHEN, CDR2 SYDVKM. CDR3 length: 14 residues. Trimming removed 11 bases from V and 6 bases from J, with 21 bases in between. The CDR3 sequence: CASFPGGGLDTQYF. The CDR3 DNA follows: TGTGCCTCTTTTCCCGGGGGAGGTCTCGATACGCAGTATTTT.

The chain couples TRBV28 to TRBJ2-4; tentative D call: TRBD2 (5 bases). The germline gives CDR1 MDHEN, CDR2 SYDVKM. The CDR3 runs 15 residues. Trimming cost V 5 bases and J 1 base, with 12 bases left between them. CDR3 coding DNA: TGTGCCAGCAGTCCTAGCACCGGGGCCAAAAACATTCAGTACTTC. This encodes CASSPSTGAKNIQYF. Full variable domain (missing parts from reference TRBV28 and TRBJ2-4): DVKVTQSSRYLVKRTGEKVFLECVQDMDHENMFWYRQDPGLGLRLIYFSYDVKMKEKGDIPEGYSVSREKKERFSLILESASTNQTSMYLCASSPSTGAKNIQYFGAGTRLSVL.

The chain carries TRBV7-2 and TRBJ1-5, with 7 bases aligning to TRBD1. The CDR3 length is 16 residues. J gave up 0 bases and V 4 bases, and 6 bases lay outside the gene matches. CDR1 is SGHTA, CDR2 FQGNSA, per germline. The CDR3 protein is CASSWGQQNSNQPQHF. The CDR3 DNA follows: TGTGCCAGCAGCTGGGGACAGCAAAATAGCAATCAGCCCCAGCATTTT.

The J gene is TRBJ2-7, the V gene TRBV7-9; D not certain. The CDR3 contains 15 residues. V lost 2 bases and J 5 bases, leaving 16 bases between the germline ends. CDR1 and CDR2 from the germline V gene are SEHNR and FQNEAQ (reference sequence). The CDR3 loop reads CASSLFGEKGHEQYF. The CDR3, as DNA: TGTGCCAGCAGCTTATTTGGTGAGAAGGGCCACGAGCAGTACTTC.

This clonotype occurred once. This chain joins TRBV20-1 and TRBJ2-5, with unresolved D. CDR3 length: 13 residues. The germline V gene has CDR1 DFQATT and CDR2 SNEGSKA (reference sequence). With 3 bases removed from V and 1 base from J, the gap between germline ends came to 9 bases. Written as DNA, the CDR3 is TGCAGTGCTAGGTCCGGCGGCCAAGAGACCCAGTACTTC. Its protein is CSARSGGQETQYF.

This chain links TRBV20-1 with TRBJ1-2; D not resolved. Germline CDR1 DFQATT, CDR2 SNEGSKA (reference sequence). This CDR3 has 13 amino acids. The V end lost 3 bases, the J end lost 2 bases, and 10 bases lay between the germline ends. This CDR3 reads CSASRQRNYGYTF. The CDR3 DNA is TGCAGTGCTAGCCGCCAGAGAAACTATGGCTACACCTTC.

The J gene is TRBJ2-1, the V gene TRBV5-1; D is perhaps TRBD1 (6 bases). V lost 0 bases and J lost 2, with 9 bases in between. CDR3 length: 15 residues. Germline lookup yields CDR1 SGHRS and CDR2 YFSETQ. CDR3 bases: TGCGCCAGCAGCTTGGGTCAGGGGCCCTACAATGAGCAGTTCTTC. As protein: CASSLGQGPYNEQFF.

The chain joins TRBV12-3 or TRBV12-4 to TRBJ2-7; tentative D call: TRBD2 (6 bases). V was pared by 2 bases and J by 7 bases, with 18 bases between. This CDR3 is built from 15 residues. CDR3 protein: CASSLPTGRMGEQYF. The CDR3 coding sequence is TGTGCCAGCAGTTTACCCACCGGGAGAATGGGGGAGCAGTACTTC.

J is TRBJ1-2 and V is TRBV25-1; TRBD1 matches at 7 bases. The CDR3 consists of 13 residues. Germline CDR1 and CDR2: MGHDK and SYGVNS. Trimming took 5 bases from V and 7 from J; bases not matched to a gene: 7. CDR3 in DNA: TGTGCCAGCAGTCCGACAGGGACCGGTGGCTACACCTTC. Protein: CASSPTGTGGYTF.

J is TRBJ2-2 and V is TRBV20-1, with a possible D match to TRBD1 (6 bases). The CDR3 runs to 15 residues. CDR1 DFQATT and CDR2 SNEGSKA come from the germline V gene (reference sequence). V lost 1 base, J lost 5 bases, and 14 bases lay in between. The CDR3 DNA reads TGCAGTGCTAGAGTATCAGGGGCATATACCGGGGAGCTGTTTTTT. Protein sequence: CSARVSGAYTGELFF.

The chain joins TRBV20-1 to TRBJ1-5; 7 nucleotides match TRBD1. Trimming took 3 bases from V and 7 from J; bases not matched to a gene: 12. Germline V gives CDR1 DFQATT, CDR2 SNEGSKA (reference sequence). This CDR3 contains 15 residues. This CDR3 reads CSASPLRGLGQPQHF. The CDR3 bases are TGCAGTGCTAGCCCGTTAAGGGGGCTTGGACAGCCCCAGCATTTT.

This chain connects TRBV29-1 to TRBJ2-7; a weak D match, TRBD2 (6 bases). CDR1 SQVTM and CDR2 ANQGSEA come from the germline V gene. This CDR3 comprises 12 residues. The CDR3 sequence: CNARLDVYEQYF. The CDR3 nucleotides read TGCAACGCCCGACTAGATGTCTACGAGCAGTACTTC.

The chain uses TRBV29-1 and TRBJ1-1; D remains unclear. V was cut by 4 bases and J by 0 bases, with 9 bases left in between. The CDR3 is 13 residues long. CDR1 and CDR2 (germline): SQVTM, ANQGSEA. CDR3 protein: CSVGSHLNTEAFF. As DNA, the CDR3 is TGCAGCGTTGGGAGCCACCTGAACACTGAAGCTTTCTTT. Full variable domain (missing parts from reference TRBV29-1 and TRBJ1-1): SAVISQKPSRDICQRGTSLTIQCQVDSQVTMMFWYRQQPGQSLTLIATANQGSEATYESGFVIDKFPISRPNLTFSTLTVSNMSPEDSSIYLCSVGSHLNTEAFFGQGTRLTVV.

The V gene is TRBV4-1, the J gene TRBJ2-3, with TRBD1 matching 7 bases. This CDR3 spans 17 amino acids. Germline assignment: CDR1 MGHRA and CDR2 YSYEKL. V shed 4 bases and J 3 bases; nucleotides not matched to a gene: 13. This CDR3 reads CASSLEPRGILTDTQYF. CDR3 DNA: TGCGCCAGCAGCCTAGAACCCAGGGGGATCTTGACAGATACGCAGTATTTT.

This chain's CDR3 is CTVEDFSSGANVLTF. CDR3 bases: TGCACCGTCGAGGATTTTAGCTCTGGGGCCAACGTCCTGACTTTC. The V and J genes are TRBV29-1 and TRBJ2-6; no firm D call. CDR3 length equals 15 residues. CDR1 is SQVTM, CDR2 ANQGSEA, per germline.

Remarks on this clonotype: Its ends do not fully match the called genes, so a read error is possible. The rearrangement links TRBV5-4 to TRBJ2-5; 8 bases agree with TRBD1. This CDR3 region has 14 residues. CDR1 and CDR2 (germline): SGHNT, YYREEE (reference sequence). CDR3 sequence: CASSLGQVQETQYF. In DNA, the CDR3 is TGTGCCAGCAGTTTGGGACAGGTCCAAGAGACCCAGTACTTC.